A selection of T cell receptor beta chains follows, all from one sample in a study of beta chain features in type 1 diabetes. Sequenced by immunoSEQ multiplex PCR; TCRdb stores in-frame clones only, minus some. The table includes around 120,000 clones, 17% detected once. What was sequenced was central memory CD4+ T cells from blood. The source is a man between 18 and 29 years old with type 1 diabetes. Each CDR3 is given with its conserved first and last residue. D genes are given only for firm matches. Some rows mark clone size as missing; the rest say once, few, many or name a class of expanded clone.

>TRBJ1-2|few|NA|TRBV10-3
TGTGCCATCAGTGGAATGGCAGGGGCACCAGGGGACACCTTC
CAISGMAGAPGDTF
>TRBJ2-2|NA|TRBD1|TRBV7-8
TGTGCCAGCAGCGCGCGACAGGGTGGCACCGGGGAGCTGTTTTTT
CASSARQGGTGELFF
>TRBJ2-6|NA|TRBD1|TRBV28
TGTGCCAGCAGTCCCGGGACAGGGAAGGCTGGGGCCAACGTCCTGACTTTC
CASSPGTGKAGANVLTF
>TRBJ2-7|few|TRBD2|TRBV5-6
TGTGCCAGCAGCGGGAAGGGAGCGGGGATCTACGAGCAGTACTTC
CASSGKGAGIYEQYF
>TRBJ2-7|NA|NA|TRBV6-6
TGTGCCAGCAGTTACTCGGTGGGGAGCTCCTACGAGCAGTACTTC
CASSYSVGSSYEQYF
>TRBJ1-2|NA|NA|TRBV7-2
TGTGCCCGCAGCCCCACCAGTGGGGGTTTGGGTGGCTACACCTTC
CARSPTSGGLGGYTF
>TRBJ1-5|NA|NA|TRBV19
TGTGCCAGTAGTCCACTAGCCGGGCAGCCCCAGCATTTT
CASSPLAGQPQHF
>TRBJ2-7|NA|NA|TRBV15
TGTGCCACCAGCAGAGCGAGGTGGCAGGGGACCTACGAGCAGTACTTC
CATSRARWQGTYEQYF
>TRBJ2-1|NA|TRBD2|TRBV9
TGTGCCAGCAGCGTAGCGGCGGGAGGTAGCTCCTACAATGAGCAGTTCTTC
CASSVAAGGSSYNEQFF
>TRBJ2-1|few|NA|TRBV30
TGTGCCTGGAATCGCGCGGCCTACAATGAGCAGTTCTTC
CAWNRAAYNEQFF
>TRBJ2-7|few|NA|TRBV9
TGTGCCAGCAGCGTAGATCCAGGGGAGGGGGAGCAGTACTTC
CASSVDPGEGEQYF
>TRBJ2-1|few|NA|TRBV7-9
TGTGCCAGCAGCCCCACATACAATGAGCAGTTCTTC
CASSPTYNEQFF
>TRBJ2-4|NA|NA|TRBV6-6
TGTGCCAGCAGTCCGGACGCCTTCGGCAAAAACATTCAGTACTTC
CASSPDAFGKNIQYF
>TRBJ2-1|NA|TRBD2|TRBV10-3
TGTGCCATCAGCTTTAGCGGGACCTACAATGAGCAGTTCTTC
CAISFSGTYNEQFF
>TRBJ1-4|few|NA|TRBV6-5
TGTGCCAGCAGGGACAGCGCAACTAATGAAAAACTGTTTTTT
CASRDSATNEKLFF
>TRBJ1-1|NA|NA|TRBV7-9
TGTGCCAGCAGCTTAGCGGAGGGCACTGAAGCTTTCTTT
CASSLAEGTEAFF
>TRBJ1-6|NA|TRBD1|TRBV7-2
TGTGCCAGCAGCCCATCGGGACAGGGGGTGGTTTCACCCCTCCACTTT
CASSPSGQGVVSPLHF
>TRBJ1-2|NA|NA|TRBV28
TGTGCCAGCAGCTCACCGACAGGACAGCATGGCTACACCTTC
CASSSPTGQHGYTF
>TRBJ2-1|NA|TRBD2|TRBV11-2
TGTGCCAGCAGCGTAAGACTAGCGGGAGATGATGAGCAGTTCTTC
CASSVRLAGDDEQFF
>TRBJ2-1|few|NA|TRBV7-9
TGTGCTGAAGAGGACAATGAGCAGTTCTTC
CAEEDNEQFF
>TRBJ2-1|few|TRBD2|TRBV9
TGTGCCAGCAGCGCCGGACTAGCGGGGGGGCACGGTGAGCAGTTCTTC
CASSAGLAGGHGEQFF
>TRBJ2-1|few|TRBD1|TRBV7-9
TGTGCCAGCACCCATGGACAGGGAAACTACAATGAGCAGTTCTTC
CASTHGQGNYNEQFF
>TRBJ1-2|few|NA|TRBV7-3
TGTGCCAGCAGCTTAGCGAGGCGGGGTAATAACTATGGCTACACCTTC
CASSLARRGNNYGYTF
>TRBJ2-1|few|NA|TRBV18
TGTGCCAGCTCACCAGGGGTCCCCTACAATGAGCAGTTCTTC
CASSPGVPYNEQFF
>TRBJ1-1|NA|NA|TRBV5-4
TGTGCCAGCCTTCTGAGAGGGAACACTGAAGCTTTCTTT
CASLLRGNTEAFF
>TRBJ1-2|NA|TRBD1|TRBV9
TGTGCCAGCAGCGTAGGAGGACAGGGGATGTATGGCTACACCTTC
CASSVGGQGMYGYTF
>TRBJ2-2|NA|NA|TRBV5-1
TGCGCCAGCAGCTTAGGACAGCTGAACACCGGGGAGCTGTTTTTT
CASSLGQLNTGELFF
>TRBJ1-5|few|TRBD1|TRBV29-1
TGCAGCGCCATTACAGGGGGCAATAGCAATCAGCCCCAGCATTTT
CSAITGGNSNQPQHF
>TRBJ2-7|few|NA|TRBV7-2
TGTGCCAGCAGCTTAGAAAGACAGTCCTCCTACGAGCAGTACTTC
CASSLERQSSYEQYF
>TRBJ1-2|NA|TRBD1|TRBV29-1
TGCAGCGTTGCTCAGGGGGACTATGGCTACACCTTC
CSVAQGDYGYTF
>TRBJ1-6|NA|NA|TRBV30
TGTGCCTGGAGTGCCCTTGGGGATTCACCCCTCCACTTT
CAWSALGDSPLHF
>TRBJ2-5|few|NA|TRBV28
TGTGCCAGCAGTTTGGATTGGGCGGAGACCCAGTACTTC
CASSLDWAETQYF
>TRBJ2-1|few|NA|TRBV4-1
TGCGCCAGCAGACTTACCGGGACCTACAATGAGCAGTTCTTC
CASRLTGTYNEQFF
>TRBJ1-4|few|NA|TRBV29-1
TGCAGCGCATCCGGGCCAGGGGAAAAACTGTTTTTT
CSASGPGEKLFF
>TRBJ2-6|NA|NA|TRBV6-1
TGTGCCAGCAGTCAGAGCTCTGGGGCCAACGTCCTGACTTTC
CASSQSSGANVLTF